Reported below is one T cell receptor (beta chain). Trimming pared 2 bases from V and 0 bases from J, leaving 9 bases between. CDR1 SGHRS and CDR2 YFSETQ come from the germline V gene. The CDR3 covers 15 residues. The sample originates from a study of blood T cell repertoires in COVID-19. Turning to the study itself: In each case, the material was cDNA or gDNA derived from T cells, B-cell-depleted T cells, or PBMCs.

Repertoires were generated with immunoSEQ multiplex PCR, while TCRdb's copy carries only in-frame clones and drops some. The table records under 80,000 clones, 70% to 80% of them present only once. Input material: peripheral blood. The rearrangement joins TRBV5-1 to TRBJ2-1; weak D call: TRBD2 (5 bases). The clonotype originates from an elderly man with active or convalescent COVID-19. Here the CDR3 reads CASSLQGSSYNEQFF. The DNA of the CDR3 is TGCGCCAGCAGCTTACAAGGGAGCTCCTACAATGAGCAGTTCTTC.